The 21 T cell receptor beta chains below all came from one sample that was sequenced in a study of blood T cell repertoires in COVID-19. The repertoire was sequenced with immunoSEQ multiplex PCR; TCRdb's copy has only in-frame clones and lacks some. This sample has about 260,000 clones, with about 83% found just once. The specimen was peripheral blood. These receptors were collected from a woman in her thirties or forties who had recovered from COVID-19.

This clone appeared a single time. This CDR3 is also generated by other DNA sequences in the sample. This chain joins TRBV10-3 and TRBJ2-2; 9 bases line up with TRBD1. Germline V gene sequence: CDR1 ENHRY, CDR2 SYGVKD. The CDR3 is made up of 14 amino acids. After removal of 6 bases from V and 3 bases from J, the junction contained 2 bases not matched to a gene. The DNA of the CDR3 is TGTGCCATCAGCGGGGACAGGGACACCGGGGAGCTGTTTTTT. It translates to CAISGDRDTGELFF.

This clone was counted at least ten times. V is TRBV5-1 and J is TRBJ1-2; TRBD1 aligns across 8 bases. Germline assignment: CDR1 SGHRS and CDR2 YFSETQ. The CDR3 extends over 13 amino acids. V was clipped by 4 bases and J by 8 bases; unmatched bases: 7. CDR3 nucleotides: TGCGCCAGCAGCCCAGACAGGGGAAGAGGCTACACCTTC. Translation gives CASSPDRGRGYTF.

The CDR3 loop is CASSLAGQGPAGELFF. For the CDR3, the DNA is TGTGCCAGCAGCTTGGCGGGACAGGGGCCCGCCGGGGAGCTGTTTTTT. The V gene is TRBV5-4, the J gene TRBJ2-2, with 10 bases aligning to TRBD1. The J segment lost 6 bases and the V segment lost 0 bases, leaving 5 bases of the junction unmatched. The CDR3 extends over 16 amino acids. Germline V gene data show CDR1 as SGHNT and CDR2 as YYREEE (reference sequence).

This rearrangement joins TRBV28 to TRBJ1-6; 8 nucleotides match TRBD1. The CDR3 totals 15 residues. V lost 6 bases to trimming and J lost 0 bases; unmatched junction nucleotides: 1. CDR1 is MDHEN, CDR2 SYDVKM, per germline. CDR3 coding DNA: TGTGCCAGCAGAACAGGGGGCTCCTATAATTCACCCCTCCACTTT. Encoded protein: CASRTGGSYNSPLHF. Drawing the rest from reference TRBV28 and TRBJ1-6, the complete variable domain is DVKVTQSSRYLVKRTGEKVFLECVQDMDHENMFWYRQDPGLGLRLIYFSYDVKMKEKGDIPEGYSVSREKKERFSLILESASTNQTSMYLCASRTGGSYNSPLHFGNGTRLTVT.

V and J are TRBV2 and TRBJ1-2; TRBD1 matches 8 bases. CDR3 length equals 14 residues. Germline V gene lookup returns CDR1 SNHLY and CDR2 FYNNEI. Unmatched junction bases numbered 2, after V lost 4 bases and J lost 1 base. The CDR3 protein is CASSVTGDNYGYTF. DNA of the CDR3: TGTGCCAGCAGTGTGACAGGGGATAACTATGGCTACACCTTC. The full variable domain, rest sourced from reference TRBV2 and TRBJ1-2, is EPEVTQTPSHQVTQMGQEVILRCVPISNHLYFYWYRQILGQKVEFLVSFYNNEISEKSEIFDDQFSVERPDGSNFTLKIRSTKLEDSAMYFCASSVTGDNYGYTFGSGTRLTVV.

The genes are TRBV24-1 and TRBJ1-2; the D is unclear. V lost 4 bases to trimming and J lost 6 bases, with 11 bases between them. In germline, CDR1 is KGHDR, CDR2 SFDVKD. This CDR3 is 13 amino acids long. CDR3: CATSEGLLDGYTF. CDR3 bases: TGTGCCACCAGTGAAGGACTACTGGATGGCTACACCTTC.

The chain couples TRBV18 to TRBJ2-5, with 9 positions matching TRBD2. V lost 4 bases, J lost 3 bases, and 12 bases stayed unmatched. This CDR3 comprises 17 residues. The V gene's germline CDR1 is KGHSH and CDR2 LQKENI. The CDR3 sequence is CASSLNAGGTGEETQYF. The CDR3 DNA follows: TGTGCCAGCTCACTAAATGCGGGGGGGACTGGAGAAGAGACCCAGTACTTC.

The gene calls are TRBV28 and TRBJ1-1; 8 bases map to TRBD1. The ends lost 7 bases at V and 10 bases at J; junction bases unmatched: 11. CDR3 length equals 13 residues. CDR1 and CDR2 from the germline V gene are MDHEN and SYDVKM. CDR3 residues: CASTRTGIWGAFF. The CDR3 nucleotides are TGTGCCAGCACTAGGACAGGGATATGGGGAGCTTTCTTT.

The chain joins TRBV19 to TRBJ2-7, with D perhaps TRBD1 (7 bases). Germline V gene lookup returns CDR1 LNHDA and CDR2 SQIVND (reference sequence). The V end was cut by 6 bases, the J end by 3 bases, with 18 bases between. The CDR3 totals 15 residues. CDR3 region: CASRSQEGAYYEQYF. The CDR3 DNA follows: TGTGCCAGTAGGAGCCAGGAGGGGGCCTACTACGAGCAGTACTTC.

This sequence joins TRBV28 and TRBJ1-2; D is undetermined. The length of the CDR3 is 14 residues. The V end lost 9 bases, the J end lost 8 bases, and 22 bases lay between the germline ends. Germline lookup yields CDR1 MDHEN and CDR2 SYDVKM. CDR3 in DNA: TGTGCCAGTTCGCAGGTGTACGGTAATCGGGGCTACACCTTC. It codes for CASSQVYGNRGYTF.

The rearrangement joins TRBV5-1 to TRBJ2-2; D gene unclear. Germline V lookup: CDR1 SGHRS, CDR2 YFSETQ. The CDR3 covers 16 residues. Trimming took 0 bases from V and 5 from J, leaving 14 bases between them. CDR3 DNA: TGCGCCAGCAGCTTGGCGTACTTGGGCCCGACCGGGGAGCTGTTTTTT. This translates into CASSLAYLGPTGELFF.

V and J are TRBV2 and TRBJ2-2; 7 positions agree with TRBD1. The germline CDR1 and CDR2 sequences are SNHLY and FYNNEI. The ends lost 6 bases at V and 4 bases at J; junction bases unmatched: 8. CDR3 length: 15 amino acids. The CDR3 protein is CASRPETGITGELFF. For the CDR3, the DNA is TGTGCCAGCAGACCTGAGACAGGGATCACCGGGGAGCTGTTTTTT.

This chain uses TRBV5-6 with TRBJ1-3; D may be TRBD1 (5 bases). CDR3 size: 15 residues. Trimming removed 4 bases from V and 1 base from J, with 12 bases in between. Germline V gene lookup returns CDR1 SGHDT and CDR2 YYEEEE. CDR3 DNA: TGTGCCAGCAGCACCGACAGTTTTTCTGGAAACACCATATATTTT. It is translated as CASSTDSFSGNTIYF.

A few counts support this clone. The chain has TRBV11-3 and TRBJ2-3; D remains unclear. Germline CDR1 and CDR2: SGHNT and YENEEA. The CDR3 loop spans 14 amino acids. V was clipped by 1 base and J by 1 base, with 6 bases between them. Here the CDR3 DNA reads TGTGCCAGCAGCTTAGTTCGGGGCACAGATACGCAGTATTTT. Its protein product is CASSLVRGTDTQYF.

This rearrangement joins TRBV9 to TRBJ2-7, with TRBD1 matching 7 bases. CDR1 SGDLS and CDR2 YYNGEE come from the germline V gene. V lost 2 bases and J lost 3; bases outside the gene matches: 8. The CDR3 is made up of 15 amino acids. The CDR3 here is CASSVRDSLFYEQYF. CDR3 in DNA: TGTGCCAGCAGCGTCCGGGACAGCCTTTTCTACGAGCAGTACTTC.

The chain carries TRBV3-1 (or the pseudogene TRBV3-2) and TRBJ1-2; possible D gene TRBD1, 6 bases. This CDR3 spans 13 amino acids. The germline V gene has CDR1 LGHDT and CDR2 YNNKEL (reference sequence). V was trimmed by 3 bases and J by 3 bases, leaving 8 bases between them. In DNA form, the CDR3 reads TGTGCCAGCAGCCAGGACAGATACTATGGCTACACCTTC. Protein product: CASSQDRYYGYTF.

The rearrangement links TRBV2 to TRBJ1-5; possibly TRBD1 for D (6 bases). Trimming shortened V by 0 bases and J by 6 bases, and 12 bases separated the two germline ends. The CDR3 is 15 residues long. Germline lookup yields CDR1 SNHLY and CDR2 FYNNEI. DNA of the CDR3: TGTGCCAGCAGTGAAGCAGGGGGGGGCCTTCAGCCCCAGCATTTT. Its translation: CASSEAGGGLQPQHF.

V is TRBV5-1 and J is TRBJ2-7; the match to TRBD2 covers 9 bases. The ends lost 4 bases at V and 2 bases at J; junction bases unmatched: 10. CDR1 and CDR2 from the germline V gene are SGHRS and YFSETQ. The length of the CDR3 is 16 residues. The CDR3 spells CASSRSGASGAYEQYF. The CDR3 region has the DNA TGCGCCAGCAGCCGCTCCGGGGCTAGCGGGGCCTACGAGCAGTACTTC.

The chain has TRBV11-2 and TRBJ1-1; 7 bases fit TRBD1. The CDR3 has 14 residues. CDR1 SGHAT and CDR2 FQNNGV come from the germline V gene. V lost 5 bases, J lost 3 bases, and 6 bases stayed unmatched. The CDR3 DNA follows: TGTGCCAGCAGCCCGTTACAGGGGCACACTGAAGCTTTCTTT. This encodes CASSPLQGHTEAFF. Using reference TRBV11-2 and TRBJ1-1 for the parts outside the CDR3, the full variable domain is EAGVAQSPRYKIIEKRQSVAFWCNPISGHATLYWYQQILGQGPKLLIQFQNNGVVDDSQLPKDRFSAERLKGVDSTLKIQPAKLEDSAVYLCASSPLQGHTEAFFGQGTRLTVV.

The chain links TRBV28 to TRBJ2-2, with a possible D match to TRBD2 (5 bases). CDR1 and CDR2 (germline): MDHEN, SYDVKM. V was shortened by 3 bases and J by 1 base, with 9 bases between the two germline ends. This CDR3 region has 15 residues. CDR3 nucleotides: TGTGCCAGCAGTTTTCGACTACTGAACACCGGGGAGCTGTTTTTT. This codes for CASSFRLLNTGELFF.

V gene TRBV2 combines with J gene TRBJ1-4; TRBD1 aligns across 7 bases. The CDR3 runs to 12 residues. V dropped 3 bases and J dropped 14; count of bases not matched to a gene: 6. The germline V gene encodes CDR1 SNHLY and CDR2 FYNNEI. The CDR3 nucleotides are TGTGCCAGCAGTGATTGGGGACAGAATCTGTTTTTT. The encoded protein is CASSDWGQNLFF.